Below are 16 T cell receptor beta chains sequenced from a single sample in a study of T cell responses to AZD1222 COVID-19 vaccine. Sequenced by immunoSEQ multiplex PCR; TCRdb stores in-frame clones only, minus some. The sample holds approximately 220,000 clones, about 92% seen once. The sample here was peripheral blood, taken on day 0 of MenACWY control vaccination. These receptors all come from an adult in good health.

The rearrangement uses TRBV13 and TRBJ2-1; the match to TRBD1 covers 9 bases. The CDR3 runs 19 residues. The germline V gene encodes CDR1 PRHDT and CDR2 FYEKMQ (reference sequence). Trimming removed 3 bases from V and 4 bases from J; junction bases left unmatched: 16. Here the CDR3 reads CASSFTPGQGIGRYNEQFF. In DNA form, the CDR3 reads TGTGCCAGCAGCTTTACCCCGGGACAGGGTATCGGACGATACAATGAGCAGTTCTTC.

This clone was recorded once. The chain links TRBV2 to TRBJ1-5; D might be TRBD1 (5 bases). The V end was cut by 6 bases, the J end by 0 bases, with 15 bases between. CDR3 length equals 16 residues. CDR1 SNHLY and CDR2 FYNNEI come from the germline V gene. CDR3 loop: CASRGQPRYSNQPQHF. DNA of the CDR3: TGTGCCAGCAGGGGGCAGCCCCGTTATAGCAATCAGCCCCAGCATTTT. The whole variable domain, remainder taken from reference TRBV2 and TRBJ1-5, is EPEVTQTPSHQVTQMGQEVILRCVPISNHLYFYWYRQILGQKVEFLVSFYNNEISEKSEIFDDQFSVERPDGSNFTLKIRSTKLEDSAMYFCASRGQPRYSNQPQHFGDGTRLSIL.

DNA of the CDR3: TGTGCCAGCAGTTACCAGGGGGGCACAGATACGCAGTATTTT. Residues: CASSYQGGTDTQYF. The V and J genes are TRBV27 and TRBJ2-3; 7 nucleotides align to TRBD1. The ends lost 4 bases at V and 1 base at J; junction bases unmatched: 2. The CDR3 has 14 amino acids. CDR1 and CDR2 from the germline V gene are MNHEY and SMNVEV (reference sequence).

This clone was seen a few times. The chain recombines TRBV3-1 (or the pseudogene TRBV3-2) with TRBJ1-4, with 7 bases lining up with TRBD1. This CDR3 spans 14 amino acids. V lost 1 base and J lost 5; bases outside the gene matches: 1. Germline V gene lookup returns CDR1 LGHDT and CDR2 YNNKEL (reference sequence). The DNA for the CDR3 is TGTGCCAGCAGCCAAGGACAGGGCAATGAAAAACTGTTTTTT. Its protein product is CASSQGQGNEKLFF.

In its sample, this clone was seen a few times. The chain recombines TRBV30 with TRBJ1-1, with 10 positions matching TRBD1. The CDR3 spans 15 residues. Germline-derived CDR1 and CDR2 are GTSNPN and SVGIG (reference sequence). V dropped 5 bases and J dropped 2; count of bases not matched to a gene: 8. The DNA for the CDR3 is TGTGCCTGGGTCCCGGGACAGGGGTTTAACACTGAAGCTTTCTTT. The encoded protein is CAWVPGQGFNTEAFF.

This chain uses TRBV7-8 with TRBJ1-2; TRBD1 might be the D (6 bases). The CDR3 sequence is 16 residues long. The V and J ends lost 4 bases and 4 bases respectively, with 19 bases between them. Looked up from germline, CDR1 is SGHVS and CDR2 is FQNEAQ. The CDR3 loop reads CASSSREGGRVYGYTF. In nucleotides, the CDR3 is TGTGCCAGCAGCTCCCGTGAAGGGGGACGGGTCTATGGCTACACCTTC.

This chain connects TRBV5-1 to TRBJ1-6; 9 nucleotides match TRBD1. This CDR3 is 16 amino acids long. Germline CDR1 reads SGHRS; CDR2 reads YFSETQ. With V trimmed by 1 base and J by 8 bases, 7 bases remained unmatched. CDR3 in amino acids: CASSLLTGGVDSPLHF. The CDR3 coding sequence is TGCGCCAGCAGCTTGTTGACAGGGGGAGTCGATTCACCCCTCCACTTT.

The chain uses TRBV28 and TRBJ2-5; maybe TRBD2 (6 bases). Germline CDR1 reads MDHEN; CDR2 reads SYDVKM. V was clipped by 8 bases and J by 5 bases, with 18 bases between them. The CDR3 has 14 residues. CDR3 region: CASARGGSGETQYF. CDR3 coding DNA: TGTGCCAGCGCTAGGGGAGGTAGTGGGGAGACCCAGTACTTC.

V and J are TRBV5-1 and TRBJ1-3; D not certain. Trimming left V 2 bases short and J 1 base short, with 7 bases between. Looked up from germline, CDR1 is SGHRS and CDR2 is YFSETQ. CDR3 length equals 14 residues. The CDR3 is CASSFAESGNTIYF. The CDR3 region has the DNA TGCGCCAGCAGCTTTGCAGAGTCTGGAAACACCATATATTTT.

This chain joins TRBV5-1 and TRBJ2-7, with D possibly being TRBD1 (6 bases). CDR3 size: 14 residues. Trimming pared 4 bases from V and 6 bases from J, leaving 17 bases between. CDR1 SGHRS and CDR2 YFSETQ come from the germline V gene. DNA of the CDR3: TGCGCCAGCAGCCCCGGACAGCTCTTTGGCGAGCAGTACTTC. As protein: CASSPGQLFGEQYF.

The chain links TRBV5-4 to TRBJ1-1; D gene uncertain. The germline V and J ends were trimmed by 2 bases and 3 bases, with 11 bases remaining between them. The CDR3 totals 14 residues. Per germline, CDR1 SGHNT and CDR2 YYREEE (reference sequence). CDR3 in amino acids: CASSFRILDTEAFF. For the CDR3, the DNA is TGTGCCAGCAGCTTTAGGATTTTGGACACTGAAGCTTTCTTT.

This chain links TRBV10-3 with TRBJ1-1; D is unresolved. CDR1 ENHRY and CDR2 SYGVKD come from the germline V gene. CDR3 size: 12 residues. The ends were cut back, 0 bases at V and 12 bases at J, with 11 bases in the middle. In nucleotides, the CDR3 is TGTGCCATCAGTGAGTCGGCAGGCCAACCTTTCTTT. Amino acid sequence: CAISESAGQPFF.

This chain uses TRBV6-5 with TRBJ2-3; D is unresolved. CDR1 is MNHEY, CDR2 SVGAGI, per germline. The CDR3 extends over 14 amino acids. Trimming removed 2 bases from V and 1 base from J, with 7 bases in between. The CDR3 DNA reads TGTGCCAGCAGTTACGGATGGGGCACAGATACGCAGTATTTT. Translating it yields CASSYGWGTDTQYF.

This chain connects TRBV5-1 to TRBJ2-3; 8 bases are shared with TRBD2. Germline CDR1 and CDR2: SGHRS and YFSETQ. With 4 bases clipped from V and 5 bases from J, the junction kept 6 bases outside the gene matches. The CDR3 totals 14 residues. CDR3 sequence: CASSRGGLEDTQYF. The DNA for the CDR3 is TGCGCCAGCAGCCGGGGGGGCCTAGAAGATACGCAGTATTTT.

V gene TRBV28 combines with J gene TRBJ1-2, with 9 bases fitting TRBD1. The CDR3 length is 14 residues. Germline assignment: CDR1 MDHEN and CDR2 SYDVKM. After removal of 5 bases from V and 2 bases from J, the junction contained 3 bases not matched to a gene. The CDR3 sequence is CASSGGQGNYGYTF. The CDR3, as DNA: TGTGCCAGCAGTGGAGGACAGGGGAACTATGGCTACACCTTC.

This clone was observed a single time. The genes are TRBV18 and TRBJ1-4; D not certain. The germline CDR1 and CDR2 sequences are KGHSH and LQKENI. Trimming stripped 3 bases from V and 3 bases from J, with 8 bases between. This CDR3 contains 14 residues. CDR3: CASSPPRSNEKLFF. The CDR3 coding sequence is TGTGCCAGCTCACCGCCTAGATCTAATGAAAAACTGTTTTTT.